The 29 T cell receptor beta chains listed next were all sequenced from one sample in a study of technical replicates of blood from a few donors (dated by TCRdb to the late 2010s). The library was built by means of the immunoSEQ multiplex PCR assay. This is the immuneACCESS table as TCRdb keeps it, with only in-frame sequences that have V and J called. A part of the clones is gone; compared with another copy, unresolved V genes explain less than half, and the rest is unexplained. The sample profile shows under 75,000 clones; approximately 93% of them were found once. The ten top clones hold under 0.5% of the sample. The sequenced sample was T cells isolated from PBMCs. The receptor set was obtained from a human donor in good health.

The rearrangement links TRBV19 to TRBJ1-5; 9 nucleotides line up with TRBD1. V lost 3 bases, J lost 2 bases, and 8 bases stayed unmatched. CDR1 LNHDA and CDR2 SQIVND come from the germline V gene (reference sequence). The CDR3 contains 17 residues. CDR3 sequence (DNA): TGTGCCAGTAGTATTTATGGGACAGGGAAGGGCAATCAGCCCCAGCATTTT. This codes for CASSIYGTGKGNQPQHF. The entire variable domain, with the rest obtained from reference TRBV19 and TRBJ1-5, is as follows: DGGITQSPKYLFRKEGQNVTLSCEQNLNHDAMYWYRQDPGQGLRLIYYSQIVNDFQKGDIAEGYSVSREKKESFPLTVTSAQKNPTAFYLCASSIYGTGKGNQPQHFGDGTRLSIL.

The chain has TRBV2 and TRBJ1-1; possible D gene TRBD1, 6 bases. Germline CDR1 is SNHLY and CDR2 is FYNNEI. The CDR3 length is 14 residues. V lost 6 bases and J lost 3, with 14 bases in between. CDR3 sequence reads: CASRETGTHTEAFF. Here the CDR3 DNA reads TGTGCCAGCAGAGAAACAGGGACCCACACTGAAGCTTTCTTT.

J is TRBJ1-2 and V is TRBV27; tentatively, D is TRBD1 (5 bases). The germline V gene encodes CDR1 MNHEY and CDR2 SMNVEV (reference sequence). The CDR3 is 12 residues long. V lost 5 bases to trimming and J lost 8 bases, with 12 bases between them. CDR3 sequence reads: CASSPTAGGYTF. The CDR3 bases are TGTGCCAGCAGTCCGACAGCCGGGGGCTACACCTTC.

This chain uses TRBV9 with TRBJ2-1; TRBD2 agrees at 12 bases. The CDR3 covers 18 residues. Losses at the gene ends were 0 bases for V and 1 base for J; bases not matched to a gene: 5. Germline V gives CDR1 SGDLS, CDR2 YYNGEE. The CDR3 loop reads CASSVALAGGRSYNEQFF. CDR3 DNA: TGTGCCAGCAGCGTAGCACTAGCGGGAGGTAGGTCCTACAATGAGCAGTTCTTC.

This chain links TRBV28 with TRBJ1-2, with 9 bases aligning to TRBD1. J gave up 0 bases and V 6 bases, and 11 bases lay outside the gene matches. The CDR3 is 17 amino acids. The V gene's germline CDR1 is MDHEN and CDR2 SYDVKM. Written as DNA, the CDR3 is TGTGCCAGCAGGGGGGTGACAGGGGGTCAGGCTAACTATGGCTACACCTTC. It translates to CASRGVTGGQANYGYTF.

The chain has TRBV11-3 and TRBJ2-7; perhaps TRBD1 as D (6 bases). The CDR3 totals 15 residues. V shed 1 base and J shed 1 base, with 11 bases lying between them. Looked up from germline, CDR1 is SGHNT and CDR2 is YENEEA. CDR3 coding DNA: TGTGCCAGCAGCTTAGGGGACATCTCGTCCTACGAGCAGTACTTC. It codes for CASSLGDISSYEQYF.

The chain is built from TRBV7-9 and TRBJ1-1, with TRBD1 matching over 8 bases. J was trimmed by 2 bases and V by 5 bases; bases with no gene match: 7. CDR1 and CDR2 (germline): SEHNR, FQNEAQ (reference sequence). The CDR3 covers 15 residues. Here the CDR3 DNA reads TGTGCCAGCAGCGGATGGGACAGGTACAACACTGAAGCTTTCTTT. Amino acid sequence: CASSGWDRYNTEAFF. Variable domain in full (rest from reference TRBV7-9 and TRBJ1-1): DTGVSQNPRHKITKRGQNVTFRCDPISEHNRLYWYRQTLGQGPEFLTYFQNEAQLEKSRLLSDRFSAERPKGSFSTLEIQRTEQGDSAMYLCASSGWDRYNTEAFFGQGTRLTVV.

The chain uses TRBV25-1 and TRBJ1-2; no clear D. Germline CDR1 reads MGHDK; CDR2 reads SYGVNS. Trimming left V 5 bases short and J 8 bases short, with 9 bases between. The CDR3 contains 11 residues. The chain's CDR3 is CASSWKEGYTF. In DNA form, the CDR3 reads TGTGCCAGCAGTTGGAAGGAGGGCTACACCTTC.

V is TRBV10-2 and J is TRBJ1-1; D perhaps matches TRBD1 (6 bases). Germline loops: CDR1 WSHSY, CDR2 SAAADI. The CDR3 consists of 13 residues. Trimming removed 5 bases from V and 4 bases from J, with 11 bases in between. The CDR3 spells CASSSGRGTEAFF. The DNA of the CDR3 is TGCGCCAGCAGTTCCGGCAGGGGCACTGAAGCTTTCTTT.

V gene TRBV6-5 combines with J gene TRBJ1-1, with 7 bases lining up with TRBD1. Germline V lookup: CDR1 MNHEY, CDR2 SVGAGI. The CDR3 contains 15 residues. The V gene end was trimmed by 2 bases and the J gene end by 0 bases; junction bases not matched to a gene: 3. The CDR3 region is CASSYPGQLNTEAFF. The CDR3 DNA follows: TGTGCCAGCAGTTACCCGGGACAGTTGAACACTGAAGCTTTCTTT.

This chain joins TRBV16 and TRBJ2-7, with 9 nucleotides matching TRBD2. CDR1 and CDR2 (germline): KGHSY, FQNENV. The ends lost 3 bases at V and 3 bases at J; junction bases unmatched: 6. This CDR3 contains 15 residues. The CDR3 region is CASSQLGLANYEQYF. The CDR3 DNA follows: TGTGCCAGCAGCCAGTTGGGACTAGCCAACTACGAGCAGTACTTC.

The rearrangement uses TRBV27 and TRBJ1-1; D unresolved. Trimming took off 3 bases at V and 4 bases at J, with 9 bases between the two ends. From germline, CDR1 is MNHEY and CDR2 SMNVEV (reference sequence). The CDR3 loop spans 13 amino acids. CDR3 sequence (DNA): TGTGCCAGCAGTTTTAAACAGATCACTGAAGCTTTCTTT. This encodes CASSFKQITEAFF.

This chain connects TRBV19 to TRBJ2-1; 9 bases match TRBD1. The CDR3 covers 14 residues. V trimming: 6 bases; J trimming: 5 bases; junction bases outside the gene matches: 5. The germline gives CDR1 LNHDA, CDR2 SQIVND (reference sequence). CDR3 residues: CASRDRGGNNEQFF. CDR3 bases: TGTGCCAGTAGGGACAGGGGAGGTAACAATGAGCAGTTCTTC.

This clone was recorded only once. The J gene is TRBJ1-1, the V gene TRBV7-8, with 7 bases lining up with TRBD1. In germline, CDR1 is SGHVS, CDR2 FQNEAQ. The CDR3 runs to 19 residues. The V segment lost 0 bases and the J segment 0 bases; nucleotides outside the gene matches: 13. CDR3 DNA: TGTGCCAGCAGCTTAGCGATGGCAGGGGGTTATTTGATGAACACTGAAGCTTTCTTT. This translates into CASSLAMAGGYLMNTEAFF. The whole variable domain, filled in from reference TRBV7-8 and TRBJ1-1, reads GAGVSQSPRYKVAKRGQDVALRCDPISGHVSLFWYQQALGQGPEFLTYFQNEAQLDKSGLPSDRFFAERPEGSVSTLKIQRTQQEDSAVYLCASSLAMAGGYLMNTEAFFGQGTRLTVV.

The rearrangement uses TRBV13 and TRBJ2-7, with 8 bases lining up with TRBD1. This CDR3 comprises 16 residues. V shed 5 bases, J shed 0 bases, and the junction held 9 bases outside the gene matches. CDR1 is PRHDT and CDR2 is FYEKMQ in the germline V gene (reference sequence). The CDR3 sequence is CASSAGWTGSSYEQYF. The CDR3 bases are TGTGCCAGCAGCGCCGGGTGGACAGGGAGCTCCTACGAGCAGTACTTC.

The chain combines TRBV27 with TRBJ1-2, with 9 bases lining up with TRBD1. Germline V CDR1 and CDR2: MNHEY, SMNVEV (reference sequence). This CDR3 is built from 13 residues. V shed 6 bases, J shed 6 bases, and the junction held 5 bases outside the gene matches. DNA for the CDR3: TGTGCCAGCAGCACAGGGGGCGAACATGGCTACACCTTC. Residues: CASSTGGEHGYTF.

The V call is TRBV7-9, the J call TRBJ2-7, with D possibly TRBD2 on 5 matching bases. V was trimmed by 4 bases and J by 2 bases, leaving 12 bases between them. The V gene's germline CDR1 is SEHNR and CDR2 FQNEAQ (reference sequence). The CDR3 is made up of 14 amino acids. The CDR3 coding sequence is TGTGCCAGCAGCTCCACGTACGGGACCTACGAGCAGTACTTC. Translation: CASSSTYGTYEQYF.

This clone appeared a single time. CDR3 sequence: CASSQSTRPETQYF. Written as DNA, the CDR3 is TGTGCCAGCAGCCAATCTACTAGGCCAGAGACCCAGTACTTC. This rearrangement joins TRBV14 to TRBJ2-5; possibly TRBD2 for D (5 bases). Looked up from germline, CDR1 is SGHDN and CDR2 is FVKESK. The CDR3 consists of 14 residues. Trimming shortened V by 2 bases and J by 4 bases, and 11 bases separated the two germline ends.

The chain is built from TRBV10-3 and TRBJ2-7; D gene unclear. The CDR3 has 14 amino acids. CDR1 is ENHRY and CDR2 is SYGVKD in the germline V gene. Trimming removed 7 bases from V and 2 bases from J, with 15 bases in between. In DNA form, the CDR3 reads TGTGCCATCAAGATGGATCCAACAGCCTACGAGCAGTACTTC. Translation gives CAIKMDPTAYEQYF.

The chain has TRBV27 and TRBJ2-7; TRBD1 matches 7 bases. CDR3 length equals 14 residues. The V gene's germline CDR1 is MNHEY and CDR2 SMNVEV (reference sequence). With 2 bases clipped from V and 3 bases from J, the junction kept 4 bases outside the gene matches. CDR3 DNA sequence: TGTGCCAGCAGTTTAAGAAGGACAGGCTACGAGCAGTACTTC. It codes for CASSLRRTGYEQYF.

CDR3 region: CASSSLTSGLVEQYF. The CDR3, as DNA: TGTGCCAGCAGCTCACTTACTAGCGGGCTGGTTGAGCAGTACTTC. This chain joins TRBV5-6 and TRBJ2-7, with TRBD2 identical over 9 bases. V was pared by 3 bases and J by 7 bases, with 11 bases of the junction left unmatched. The CDR3 has 15 residues. Germline CDR1 SGHDT, CDR2 YYEEEE.

This chain joins TRBV19 and TRBJ1-2, with 7 bases matching TRBD1. Germline V gives CDR1 LNHDA, CDR2 SQIVND (reference sequence). CDR3 size: 15 residues. The J segment lost 5 bases and the V segment lost 7 bases, leaving 13 bases of the junction unmatched. The CDR3 DNA is TGTGCCAGTACCACCGTTCGACAGGGTGGATATGGCTACACCTTC. Encoded protein: CASTTVRQGGYGYTF. The full variable domain, rest sourced from reference TRBV19 and TRBJ1-2, is DGGITQSPKYLFRKEGQNVTLSCEQNLNHDAMYWYRQDPGQGLRLIYYSQIVNDFQKGDIAEGYSVSREKKESFPLTVTSAQKNPTAFYLCASTTVRQGGYGYTFGSGTRLTVV.

The gene calls are TRBV7-6 and TRBJ2-1; TRBD2 agrees at 13 bases. The CDR3 sequence is 14 residues long. In germline, CDR1 is SGHVS, CDR2 FNYEAQ. V shed 5 bases and J 7 bases; nucleotides not matched to a gene: 2. CDR3 protein: CASSGLAGVNEQFF. The CDR3 nucleotides are TGTGCCAGCAGCGGACTAGCGGGAGTAAATGAGCAGTTCTTC.

This chain joins TRBV4-3 and TRBJ2-2, with TRBD2 matching 7 bases. J lost 5 bases, V lost 1 base, and 10 bases had no gene match. Germline V gives CDR1 LGHNA, CDR2 YSLEER. There are 17 residues in the CDR3. The CDR3 reads CASSQGAGEGRTGELFF. The CDR3 DNA sequence: TGCGCCAGCAGCCAAGGGGCGGGAGAGGGGAGGACCGGGGAGCTGTTTTTT.

CDR3 DNA sequence: TGTGCCAGCAGCAGTGGACAGTACACTGAAGCTTTCTTT. It translates to CASSSGQYTEAFF. The J gene is TRBJ1-1, the V gene TRBV7-9; possible D gene TRBD1, 6 bases. Between the trimmed V and J ends, which lost 5 bases and 3 bases, there was a span of 10 bases. Germline V gene lookup returns CDR1 SEHNR and CDR2 FQNEAQ (reference sequence). The CDR3 covers 13 residues.

The chain employs TRBV14 and TRBJ2-3; 7 positions agree with TRBD1. The CDR3 has 16 amino acids. The V gene end was trimmed by 5 bases and the J gene end by 1 base; junction bases not matched to a gene: 9. Germline V gene sequence: CDR1 SGHDN, CDR2 FVKESK. CDR3 protein: CASSEARDSRTDTQYF. CDR3 nucleotides: TGTGCCAGCAGCGAAGCCCGGGACAGCCGCACAGATACGCAGTATTTT.

This chain joins TRBV7-9 and TRBJ1-5; 7 bases fit TRBD1. In germline, CDR1 is SEHNR, CDR2 FQNEAQ (reference sequence). The V and J ends lost 1 base and 3 bases, in that order; junction bases with no gene match: 3. This CDR3 has 15 residues. As DNA, the CDR3 is TGTGCCAGCAGCTTAGACAGGGGCGACAATCAGCCCCAGCATTTT. Translation: CASSLDRGDNQPQHF.

This sequence joins TRBV10-3 and TRBJ2-5; 9 positions match TRBD2. This CDR3 is built from 15 residues. V trimming: 4 bases; J trimming: 4 bases; junction bases outside the gene matches: 7. CDR1 ENHRY and CDR2 SYGVKD come from the germline V gene. The chain's CDR3 is CAISVDSGSAETQYF. The DNA for the CDR3 is TGTGCCATCAGTGTTGATAGCGGGAGTGCAGAGACCCAGTACTTC.

CDR3 nucleotide sequence: TGCGCCAGCAGCTTCAGACCTAGCGAAGATACGCAGTATTTT. Its translation: CASSFRPSEDTQYF. This chain uses TRBV5-1 with TRBJ2-3; perhaps TRBD2 as D (6 bases). V gave up 2 bases and J gave up 5 bases, with 12 bases separating them. The CDR3 covers 14 residues. Germline V gives CDR1 SGHRS, CDR2 YFSETQ.